This T cell receptor beta chain derives from a study of blood T cell repertoires in COVID-19. Study information: Acute and convalescent COVID-19 specimens originated in the United States, Italy and Spain.

Sequencing used immunoSEQ multiplex PCR; TCRdb keeps in-frame clones, though not all of them. The sample records 300,000 to 500,000 clones, roughly 90% being singletons. In this sample, this clone turned up a few times. The same CDR3 arises from other DNA sequences in this sample as well. The sample comprised PBMCs or T cells enriched from blood (not recorded which). The clonotype originates from a woman in her 30s with acute COVID-19.

The CDR3 coding sequence is TGTGCCAGCAGCGTGGGCCCTAACACTGAAGCTTTCTTT. Amino acid sequence: CASSVGPNTEAFF. This chain connects TRBV9 to TRBJ1-1; D is unresolved. Trimming left V 2 bases short and J 2 bases short, with 7 bases between. The CDR3 is 13 residues long. Germline-derived CDR1 and CDR2 are SGDLS and YYNGEE.